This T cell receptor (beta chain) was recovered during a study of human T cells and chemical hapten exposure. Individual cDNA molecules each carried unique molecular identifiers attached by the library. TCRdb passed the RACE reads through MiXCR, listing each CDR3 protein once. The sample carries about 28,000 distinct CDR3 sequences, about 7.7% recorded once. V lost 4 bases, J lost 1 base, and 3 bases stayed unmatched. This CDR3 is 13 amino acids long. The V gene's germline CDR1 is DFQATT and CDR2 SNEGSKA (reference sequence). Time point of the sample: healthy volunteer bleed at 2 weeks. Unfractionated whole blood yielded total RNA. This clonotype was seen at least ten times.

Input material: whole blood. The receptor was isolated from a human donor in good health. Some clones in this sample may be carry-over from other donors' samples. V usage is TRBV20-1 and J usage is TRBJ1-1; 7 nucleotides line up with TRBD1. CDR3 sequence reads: CSATGTANTEAFF. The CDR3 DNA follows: TGCAGTGCTACCGGGACAGCGAACACTGAAGCTTTCTTT.